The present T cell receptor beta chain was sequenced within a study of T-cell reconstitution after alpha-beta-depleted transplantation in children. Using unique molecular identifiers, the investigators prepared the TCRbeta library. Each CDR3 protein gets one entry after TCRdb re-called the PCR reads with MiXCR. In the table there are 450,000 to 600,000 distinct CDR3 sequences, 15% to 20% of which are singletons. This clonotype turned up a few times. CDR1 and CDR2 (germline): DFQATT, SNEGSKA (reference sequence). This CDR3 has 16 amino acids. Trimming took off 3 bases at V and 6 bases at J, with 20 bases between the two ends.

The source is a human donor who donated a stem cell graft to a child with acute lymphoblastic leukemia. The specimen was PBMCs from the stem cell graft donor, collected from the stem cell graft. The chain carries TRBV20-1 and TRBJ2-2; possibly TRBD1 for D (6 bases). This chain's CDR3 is CSARRGSWEYPGELFF. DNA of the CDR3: TGCAGTGCTAGGAGGGGGTCGTGGGAGTATCCCGGGGAGCTGTTTTTT.